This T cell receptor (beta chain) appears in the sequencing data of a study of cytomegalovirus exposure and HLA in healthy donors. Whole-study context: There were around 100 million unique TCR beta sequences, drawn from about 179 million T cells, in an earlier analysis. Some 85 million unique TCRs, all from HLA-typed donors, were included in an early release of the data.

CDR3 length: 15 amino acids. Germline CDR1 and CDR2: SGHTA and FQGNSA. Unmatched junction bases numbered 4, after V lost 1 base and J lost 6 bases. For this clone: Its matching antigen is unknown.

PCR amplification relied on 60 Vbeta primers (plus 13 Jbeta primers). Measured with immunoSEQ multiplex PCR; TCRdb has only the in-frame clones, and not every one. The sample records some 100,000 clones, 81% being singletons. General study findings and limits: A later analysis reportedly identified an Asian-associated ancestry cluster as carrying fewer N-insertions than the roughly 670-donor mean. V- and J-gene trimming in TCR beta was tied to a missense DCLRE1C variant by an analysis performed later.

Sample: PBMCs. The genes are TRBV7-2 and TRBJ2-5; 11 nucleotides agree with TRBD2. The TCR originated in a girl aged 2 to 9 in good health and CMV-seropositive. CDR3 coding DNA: TGTGCCAGCAGCTTAGACTCTAGCGGGAGGAAGACCCAGTACTTC. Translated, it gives CASSLDSSGRKTQYF.